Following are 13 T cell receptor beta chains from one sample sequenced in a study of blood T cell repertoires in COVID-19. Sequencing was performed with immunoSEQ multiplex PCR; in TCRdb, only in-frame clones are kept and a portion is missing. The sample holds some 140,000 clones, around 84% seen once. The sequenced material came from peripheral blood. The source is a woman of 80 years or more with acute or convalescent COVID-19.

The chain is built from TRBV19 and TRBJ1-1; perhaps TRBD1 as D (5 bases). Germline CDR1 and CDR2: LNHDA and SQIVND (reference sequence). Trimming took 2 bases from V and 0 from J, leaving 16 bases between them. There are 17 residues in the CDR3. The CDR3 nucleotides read TGTGCCAGTAGTATACGGAAGACAGCCGGCATGAACACTGAAGCTTTCTTT. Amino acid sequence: CASSIRKTAGMNTEAFF.

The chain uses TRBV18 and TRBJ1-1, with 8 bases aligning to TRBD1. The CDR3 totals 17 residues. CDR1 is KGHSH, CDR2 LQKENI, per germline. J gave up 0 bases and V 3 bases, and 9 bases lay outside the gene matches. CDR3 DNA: TGTGCCAGCTCACCGGGGACAGGCACACTCATGAACACTGAAGCTTTCTTT. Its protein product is CASSPGTGTLMNTEAFF.

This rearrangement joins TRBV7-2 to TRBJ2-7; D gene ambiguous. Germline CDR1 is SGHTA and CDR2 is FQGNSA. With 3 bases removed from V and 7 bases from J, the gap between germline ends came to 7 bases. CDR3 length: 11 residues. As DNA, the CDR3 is TGTGCCAGCAGCTTGGCGGTTGAGCAGTACTTC. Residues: CASSLAVEQYF.

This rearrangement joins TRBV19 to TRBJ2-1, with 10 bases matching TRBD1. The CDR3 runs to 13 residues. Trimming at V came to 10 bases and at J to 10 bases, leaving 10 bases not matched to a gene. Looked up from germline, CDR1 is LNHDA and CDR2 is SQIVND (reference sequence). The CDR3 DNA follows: TGTGCCACCAGGGACAGGGGATGGGACGAGCAGTTCTTC. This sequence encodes CATRDRGWDEQFF.

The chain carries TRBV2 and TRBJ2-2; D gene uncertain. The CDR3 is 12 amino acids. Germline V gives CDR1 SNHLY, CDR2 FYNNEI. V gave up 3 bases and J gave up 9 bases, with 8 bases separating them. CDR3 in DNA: TGTGCCAGCAGTGACCCCCTAAGGGAGCTGTTTTTT. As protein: CASSDPLRELFF.

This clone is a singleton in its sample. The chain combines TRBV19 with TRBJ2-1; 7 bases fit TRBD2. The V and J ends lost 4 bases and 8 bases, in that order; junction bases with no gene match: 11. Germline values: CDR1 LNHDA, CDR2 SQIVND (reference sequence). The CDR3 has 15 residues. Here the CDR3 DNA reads TGTGCCAGTAGTACCCTTCTGGGAGGGCGCTATGAGCAGTTCTTC. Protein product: CASSTLLGGRYEQFF.

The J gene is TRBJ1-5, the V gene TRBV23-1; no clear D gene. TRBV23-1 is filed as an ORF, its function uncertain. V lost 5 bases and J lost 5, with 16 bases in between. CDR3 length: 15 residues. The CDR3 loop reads CASSSITYSHQPQHF. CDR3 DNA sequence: TGCGCCAGCAGTTCAATAACGTACTCGCATCAGCCCCAGCATTTT.

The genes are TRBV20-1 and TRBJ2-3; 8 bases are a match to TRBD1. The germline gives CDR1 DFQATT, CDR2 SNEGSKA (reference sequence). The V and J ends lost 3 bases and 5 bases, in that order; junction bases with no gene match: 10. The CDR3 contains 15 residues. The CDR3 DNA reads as TGCAGTGCTAGTGTAGGCAGGGGGCGCGGAGATACGCAGTATTTT. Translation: CSASVGRGRGDTQYF.

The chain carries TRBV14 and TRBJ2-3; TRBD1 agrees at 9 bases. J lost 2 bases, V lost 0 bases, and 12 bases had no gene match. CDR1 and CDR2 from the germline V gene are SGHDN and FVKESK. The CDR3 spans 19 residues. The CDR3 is CASSQDRSRTGAHTDTQYF. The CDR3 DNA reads TGTGCCAGCAGCCAAGACCGCTCCCGGACAGGGGCCCACACAGATACGCAGTATTTT. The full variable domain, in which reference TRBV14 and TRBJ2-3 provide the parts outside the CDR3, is EAGVTQFPSHSVIEKGQTVTLRCDPISGHDNLYWYRRVMGKEIKFLLHFVKESKQDESGMPNNRFLAERTGGTYSTLKVQPAELEDSGVYFCASSQDRSRTGAHTDTQYFGPGTRLTVL.

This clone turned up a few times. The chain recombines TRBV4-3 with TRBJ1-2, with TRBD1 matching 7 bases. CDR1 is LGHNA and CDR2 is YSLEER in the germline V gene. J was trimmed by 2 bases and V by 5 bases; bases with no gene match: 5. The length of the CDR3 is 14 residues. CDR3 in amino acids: CASSFDRANYGYTF. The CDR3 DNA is TGCGCCAGCAGCTTCGACAGGGCCAACTATGGCTACACCTTC.

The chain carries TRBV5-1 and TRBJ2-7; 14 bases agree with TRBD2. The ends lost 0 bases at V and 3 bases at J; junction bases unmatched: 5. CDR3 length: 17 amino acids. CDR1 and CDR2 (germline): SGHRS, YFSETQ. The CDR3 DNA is TGCGCCAGCAGCTTGGGACTAGCGGGAGGGCCAAGCTACGAGCAGTACTTC. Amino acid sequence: CASSLGLAGGPSYEQYF. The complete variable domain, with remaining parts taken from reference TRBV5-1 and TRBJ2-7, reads KAGVTQTPRYLIKTRGQQVTLSCSPISGHRSVSWYQQTPGQGLQFLFEYFSETQRNKGNFPGRFSGRQFSNSRSEMNVSTLELGDSALYLCASSLGLAGGPSYEQYFGPGTRLTVT.

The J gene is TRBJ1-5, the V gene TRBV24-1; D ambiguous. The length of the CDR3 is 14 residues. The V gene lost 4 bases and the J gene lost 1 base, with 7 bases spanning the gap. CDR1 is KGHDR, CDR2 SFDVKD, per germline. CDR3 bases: TGTGCCACCAGTGAAACACGAAGCAATCAGCCCCAGCATTTT. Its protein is CATSETRSNQPQHF.

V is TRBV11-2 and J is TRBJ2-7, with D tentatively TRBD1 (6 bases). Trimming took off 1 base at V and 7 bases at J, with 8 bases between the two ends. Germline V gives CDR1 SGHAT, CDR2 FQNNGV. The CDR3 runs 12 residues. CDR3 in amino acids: CASSLGQAEQYF. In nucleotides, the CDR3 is TGTGCCAGCAGCTTAGGACAGGCTGAGCAGTACTTC.